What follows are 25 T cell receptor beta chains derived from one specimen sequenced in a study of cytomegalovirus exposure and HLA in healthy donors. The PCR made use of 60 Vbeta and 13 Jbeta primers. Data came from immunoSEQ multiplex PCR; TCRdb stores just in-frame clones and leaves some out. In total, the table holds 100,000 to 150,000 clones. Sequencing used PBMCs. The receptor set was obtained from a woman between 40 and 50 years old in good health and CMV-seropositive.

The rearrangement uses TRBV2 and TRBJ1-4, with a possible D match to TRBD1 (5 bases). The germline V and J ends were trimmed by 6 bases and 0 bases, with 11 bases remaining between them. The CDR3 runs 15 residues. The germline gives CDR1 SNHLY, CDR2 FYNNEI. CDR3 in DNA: TGTGCCAGCAGGAGACAGAGAACAACTAATGAAAAACTGTTTTTT. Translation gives CASRRQRTTNEKLFF.

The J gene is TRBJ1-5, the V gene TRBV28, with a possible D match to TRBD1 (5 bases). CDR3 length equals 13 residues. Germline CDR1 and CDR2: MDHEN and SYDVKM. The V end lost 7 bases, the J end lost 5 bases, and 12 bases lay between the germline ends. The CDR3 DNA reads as TGTGCCAGCACCCAAGGGGAGGATCAGCCCCAGCATTTT. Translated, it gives CASTQGEDQPQHF.

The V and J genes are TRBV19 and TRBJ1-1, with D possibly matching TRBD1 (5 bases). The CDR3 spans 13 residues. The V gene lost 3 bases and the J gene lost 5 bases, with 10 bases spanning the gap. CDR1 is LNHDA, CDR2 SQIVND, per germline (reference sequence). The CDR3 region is CASSMRDWTEAFF. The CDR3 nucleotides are TGTGCCAGTAGTATGAGGGACTGGACTGAAGCTTTCTTT.

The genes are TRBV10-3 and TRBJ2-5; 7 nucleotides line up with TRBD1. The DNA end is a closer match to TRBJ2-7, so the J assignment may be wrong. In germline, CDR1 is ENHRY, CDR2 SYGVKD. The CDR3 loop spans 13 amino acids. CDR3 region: CAISGGGSYEQYF. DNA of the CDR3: TGTGCCATCAGTGGAGGGGGCAGCTACGAGCAGTACTTC.

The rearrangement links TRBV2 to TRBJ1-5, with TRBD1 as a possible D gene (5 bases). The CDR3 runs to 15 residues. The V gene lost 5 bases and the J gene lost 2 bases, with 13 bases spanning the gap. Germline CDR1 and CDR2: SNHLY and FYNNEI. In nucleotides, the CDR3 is TGTGCCAGCAGTCCGGCCGGAGGGGGCAATCAGCCCCAGCATTTT. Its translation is CASSPAGGGNQPQHF.

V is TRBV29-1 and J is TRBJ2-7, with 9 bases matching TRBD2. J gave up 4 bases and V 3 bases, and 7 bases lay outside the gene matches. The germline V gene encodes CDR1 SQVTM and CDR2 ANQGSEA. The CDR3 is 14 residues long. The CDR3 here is CSVDVAGGVYEQYF. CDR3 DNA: TGCAGCGTTGATGTGGCGGGAGGGGTTTACGAGCAGTACTTC.

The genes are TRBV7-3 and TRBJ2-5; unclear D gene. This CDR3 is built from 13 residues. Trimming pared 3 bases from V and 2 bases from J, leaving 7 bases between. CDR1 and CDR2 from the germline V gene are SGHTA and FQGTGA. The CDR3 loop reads CASSLRFQETQYF. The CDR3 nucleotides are TGTGCCAGCAGCTTGAGGTTTCAAGAGACCCAGTACTTC.

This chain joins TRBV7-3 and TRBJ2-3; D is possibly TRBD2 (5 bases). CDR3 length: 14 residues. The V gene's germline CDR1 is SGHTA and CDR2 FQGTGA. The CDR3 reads CADFLGPEPDTQYF. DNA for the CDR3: TGTGCGGACTTCCTCGGTCCGGAACCAGATACGCAGTATTTT.

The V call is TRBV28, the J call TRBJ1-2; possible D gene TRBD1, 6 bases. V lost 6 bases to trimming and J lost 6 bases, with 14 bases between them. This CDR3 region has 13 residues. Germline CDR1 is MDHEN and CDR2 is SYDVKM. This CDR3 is CASRIQGSDGYTF. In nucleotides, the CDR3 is TGTGCCAGCAGAATACAGGGCTCTGATGGCTACACCTTC.

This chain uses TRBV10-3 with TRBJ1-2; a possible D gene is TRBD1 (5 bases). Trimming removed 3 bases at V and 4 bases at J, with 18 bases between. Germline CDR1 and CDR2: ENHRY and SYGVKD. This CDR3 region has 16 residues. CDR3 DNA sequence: TGTGCCATCAGTGACGACATGGAGGGACTAATCTATGGCTACACCTTC. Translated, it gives CAISDDMEGLIYGYTF.

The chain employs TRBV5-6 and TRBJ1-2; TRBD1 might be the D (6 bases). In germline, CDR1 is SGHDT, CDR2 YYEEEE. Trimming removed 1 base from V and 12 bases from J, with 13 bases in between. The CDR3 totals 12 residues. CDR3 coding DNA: TGTGCCAGCAGCTTGTCACAGGGTCCCAACACCTTC. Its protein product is CASSLSQGPNTF.

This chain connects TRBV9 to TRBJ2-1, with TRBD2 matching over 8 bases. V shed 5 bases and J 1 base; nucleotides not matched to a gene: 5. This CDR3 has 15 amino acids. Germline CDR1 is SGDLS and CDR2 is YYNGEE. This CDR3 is CASSSTSVSYNEQFF. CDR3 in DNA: TGTGCCAGCAGTTCGACTAGCGTTTCCTACAATGAGCAGTTCTTC.

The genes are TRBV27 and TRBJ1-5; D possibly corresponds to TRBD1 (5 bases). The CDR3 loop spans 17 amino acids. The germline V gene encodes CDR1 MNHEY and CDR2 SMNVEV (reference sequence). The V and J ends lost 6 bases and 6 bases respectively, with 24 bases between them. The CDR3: CASSHRKDGGETQPQHF. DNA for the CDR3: TGTGCCAGCAGCCACCGCAAGGACGGGGGGGAAACTCAGCCCCAGCATTTT.

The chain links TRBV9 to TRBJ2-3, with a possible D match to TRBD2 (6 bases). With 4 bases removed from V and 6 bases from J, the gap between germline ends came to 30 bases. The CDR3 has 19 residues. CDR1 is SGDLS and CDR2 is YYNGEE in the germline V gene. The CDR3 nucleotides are TGTGCCAGCAGCAACATCCCCTCGACTAGGTCGGTCCTAAGCGATACGCAGTATTTT. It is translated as CASSNIPSTRSVLSDTQYF.

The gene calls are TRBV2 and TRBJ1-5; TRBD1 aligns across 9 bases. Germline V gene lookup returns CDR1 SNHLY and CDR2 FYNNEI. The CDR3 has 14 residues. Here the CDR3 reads CAASTGGSGQPQHF. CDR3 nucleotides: TGTGCGGCGTCCACAGGGGGCTCAGGTCAGCCCCAGCATTTT.

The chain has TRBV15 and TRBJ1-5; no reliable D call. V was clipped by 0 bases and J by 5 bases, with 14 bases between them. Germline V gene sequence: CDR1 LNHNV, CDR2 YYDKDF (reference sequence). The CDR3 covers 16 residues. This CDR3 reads CATSRDPPQSDQPQHF. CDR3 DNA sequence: TGTGCCACCAGCAGAGATCCGCCCCAATCAGATCAGCCCCAGCATTTT.

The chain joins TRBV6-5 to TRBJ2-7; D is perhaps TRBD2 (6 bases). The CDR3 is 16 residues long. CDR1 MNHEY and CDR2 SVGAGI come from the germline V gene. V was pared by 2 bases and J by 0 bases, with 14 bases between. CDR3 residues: CASSYGASGSSYEQYF. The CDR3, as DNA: TGTGCCAGCAGTTACGGGGCAAGCGGGTCCTCCTACGAGCAGTACTTC.

CDR3 protein: CASGRTGTEQYF. The CDR3 DNA is TGTGCCAGCGGGAGGACAGGGACCGAGCAGTACTTC. The chain carries TRBV6-5 and TRBJ2-7, with 8 bases matching TRBD1. Germline V gene data show CDR1 as MNHEY and CDR2 as SVGAGI. The CDR3 sequence is 12 residues long. With 8 bases clipped from V and 6 bases from J, the junction kept 6 bases outside the gene matches.

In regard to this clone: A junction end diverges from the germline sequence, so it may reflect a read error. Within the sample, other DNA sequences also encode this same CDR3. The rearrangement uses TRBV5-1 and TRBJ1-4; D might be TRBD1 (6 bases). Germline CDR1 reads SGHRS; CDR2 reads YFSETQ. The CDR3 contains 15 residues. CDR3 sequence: CASSLDRATNEKLFF. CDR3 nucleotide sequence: TGCGCCAGCAGCTTGGACAGGGCAACTAACGAAAAACTGTTTTTT.

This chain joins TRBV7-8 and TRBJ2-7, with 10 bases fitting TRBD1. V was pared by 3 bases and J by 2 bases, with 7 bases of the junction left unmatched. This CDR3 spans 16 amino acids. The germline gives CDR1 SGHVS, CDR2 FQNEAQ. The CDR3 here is CASSFGTGELTYEQYF. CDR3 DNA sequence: TGTGCCAGCAGCTTCGGGACAGGGGAGCTGACCTACGAGCAGTACTTC.

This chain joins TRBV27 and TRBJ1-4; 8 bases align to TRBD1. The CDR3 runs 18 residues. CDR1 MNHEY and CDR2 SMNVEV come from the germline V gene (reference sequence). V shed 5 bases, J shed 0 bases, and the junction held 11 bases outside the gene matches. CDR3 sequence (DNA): TGTGCCAGCAGTCCCCGACAGGGGTGGGCAACAACTAATGAAAAACTGTTTTTT. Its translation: CASSPRQGWATTNEKLFF.

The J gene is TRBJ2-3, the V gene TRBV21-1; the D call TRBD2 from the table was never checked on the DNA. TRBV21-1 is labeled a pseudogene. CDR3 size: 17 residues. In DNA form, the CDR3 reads TGTGCCAGCAGCAAAGAGGGGACTAGCGGGAGCACAGATACGCAGTATTTT. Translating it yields CASSKEGTSGSTDTQYF.

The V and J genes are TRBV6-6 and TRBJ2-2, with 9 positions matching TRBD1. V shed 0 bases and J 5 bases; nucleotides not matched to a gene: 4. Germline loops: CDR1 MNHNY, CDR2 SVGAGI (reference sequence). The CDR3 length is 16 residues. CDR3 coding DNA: TGTGCCAGCAGTTACTCGACAGGGGGGAGTACCGGGGAGCTGTTTTTT. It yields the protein CASSYSTGGSTGELFF.

CDR3 sequence (DNA): TGTGCCAGCAGCTTAGGAAGTGGTGAAGCTACTGAAGCTTTCTTT. Translating gives CASSLGSGEATEAFF. V and J are TRBV7-9 and TRBJ1-1; no reliable D call. CDR1 and CDR2 (germline): SEHNR, FQNEAQ (reference sequence). CDR3 size: 15 residues. The V gene lost 1 base and the J gene lost 5 bases, with 14 bases spanning the gap.

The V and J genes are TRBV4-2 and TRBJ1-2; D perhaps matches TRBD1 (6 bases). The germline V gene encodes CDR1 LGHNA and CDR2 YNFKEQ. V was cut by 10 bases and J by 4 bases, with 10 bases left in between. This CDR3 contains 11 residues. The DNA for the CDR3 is TGTGCCATCTTGGACAGCTATGGCTACACCTTC. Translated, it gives CAILDSYGYTF.